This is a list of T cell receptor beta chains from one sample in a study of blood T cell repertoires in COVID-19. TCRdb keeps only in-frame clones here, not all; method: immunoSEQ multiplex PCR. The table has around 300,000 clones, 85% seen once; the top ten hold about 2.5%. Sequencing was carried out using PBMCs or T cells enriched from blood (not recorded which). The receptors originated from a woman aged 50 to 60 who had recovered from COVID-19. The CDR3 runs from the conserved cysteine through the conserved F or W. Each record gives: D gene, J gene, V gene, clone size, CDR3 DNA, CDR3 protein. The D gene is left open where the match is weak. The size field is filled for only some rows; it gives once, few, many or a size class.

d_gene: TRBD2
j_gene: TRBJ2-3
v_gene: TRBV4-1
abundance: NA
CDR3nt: TGCGCCAGCAGCCCAAGGTGGCTAGCGGACACAGATACGCAGTATTTT
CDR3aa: CASSPRWLADTDTQYF

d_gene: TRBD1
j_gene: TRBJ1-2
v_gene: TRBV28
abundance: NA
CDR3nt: TGTGCCAGCAGTGGTCGGGACAGCGTGAGGGGCTATGGCTACACCTTC
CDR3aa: CASSGRDSVRGYGYTF

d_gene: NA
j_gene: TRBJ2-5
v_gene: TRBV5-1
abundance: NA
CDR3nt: TGCGCCAGCAGCTTGGGGACAATAACCCAAGAGACCCAGTACTTC
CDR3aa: CASSLGTITQETQYF

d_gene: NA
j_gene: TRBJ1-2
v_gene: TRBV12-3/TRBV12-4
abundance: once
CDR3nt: TGTGCCAGCAGTTTCGTCAGTAACTATGGCTACACCTTC
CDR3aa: CASSFVSNYGYTF

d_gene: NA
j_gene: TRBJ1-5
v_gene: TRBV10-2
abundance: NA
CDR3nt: TGCGCCAGCGGTTCGTGGGGAGAGGGCAATCAGCCCCAGCATTTT
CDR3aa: CASGSWGEGNQPQHF

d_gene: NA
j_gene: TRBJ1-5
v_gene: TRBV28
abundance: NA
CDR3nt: TGTGCCAGCAGGCCGCCCGGTTCCCCCAATCAGCCCCAGCATTTT
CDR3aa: CASRPPGSPNQPQHF

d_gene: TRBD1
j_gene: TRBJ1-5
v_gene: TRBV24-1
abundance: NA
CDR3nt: TGTGCCACCGGGGGGACAGGAGGTAATCAGCCCCAGCATTTT
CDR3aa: CATGGTGGNQPQHF

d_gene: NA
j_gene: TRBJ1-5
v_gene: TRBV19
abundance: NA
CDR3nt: TGTGCCAGTAGTTTACAGCCAAGCAATCAGCCCCAGCATTTT
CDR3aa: CASSLQPSNQPQHF

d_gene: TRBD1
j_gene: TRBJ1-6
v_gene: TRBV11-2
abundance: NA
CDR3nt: TGTGCCAGCAGCTTGGGACAGGGGGCGTATTCACCCCTCCACTTT
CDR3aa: CASSLGQGAYSPLHF

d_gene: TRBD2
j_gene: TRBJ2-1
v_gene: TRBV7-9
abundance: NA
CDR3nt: TGTGCCAGCAGCTTGGGACTAGCGGGGGTGATGAGCTCCTACAATGAGCAGTTCTTC
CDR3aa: CASSLGLAGVMSSYNEQFF

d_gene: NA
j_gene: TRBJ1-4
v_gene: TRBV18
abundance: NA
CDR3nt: TGTGCCAGCTCACCAGGGGAGGCTAATGAAAAACTGTTTTTT
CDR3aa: CASSPGEANEKLFF

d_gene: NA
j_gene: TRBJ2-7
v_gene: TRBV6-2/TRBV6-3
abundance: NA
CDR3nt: TGTGCCAGCAGTTACCAAGATTCGAGGGCGTACGAGCAGTACTTC
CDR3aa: CASSYQDSRAYEQYF

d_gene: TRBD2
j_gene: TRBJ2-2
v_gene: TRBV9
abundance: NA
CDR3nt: TGTGCCAGCAGCTCACTAGCGGGGAGCACCGGGGAGCTGTTTTTT
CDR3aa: CASSSLAGSTGELFF

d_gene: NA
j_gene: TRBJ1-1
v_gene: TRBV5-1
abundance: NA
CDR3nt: TGCGCCAGCAGCTTGGGTCAGGGGTCCACTGAAGCTTTCTTT
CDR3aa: CASSLGQGSTEAFF

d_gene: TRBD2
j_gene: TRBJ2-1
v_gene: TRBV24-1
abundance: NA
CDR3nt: TGTGCCACCAGTGATTCTAGCGGGACTAGCTCCTACAATGAGCAGTTCTTC
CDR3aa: CATSDSSGTSSYNEQFF

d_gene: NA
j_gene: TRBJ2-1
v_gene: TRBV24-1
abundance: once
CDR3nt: TGTGCCACCAGTGATACAGGACGCTCCAATGAGCAGTTCTTC
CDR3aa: CATSDTGRSNEQFF

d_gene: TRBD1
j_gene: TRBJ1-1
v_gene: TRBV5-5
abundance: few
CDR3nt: TGTGCCAGCAGCTTGGTCATTTCCCAGACAGGGGGCACTGAAGCTTTCTTT
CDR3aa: CASSLVISQTGGTEAFF

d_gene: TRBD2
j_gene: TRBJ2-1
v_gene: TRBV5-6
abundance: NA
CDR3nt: TGTGCCAGCAGCTCCCTAAACGGACTAGCGGGAGGGTATGAGCAGTTCTTC
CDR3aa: CASSSLNGLAGGYEQFF

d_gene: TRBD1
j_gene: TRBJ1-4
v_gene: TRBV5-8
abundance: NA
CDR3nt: TGTGCCAGCAGCTTGGGACAGGGTTATCATGAAAAACTGTTTTTT
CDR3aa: CASSLGQGYHEKLFF

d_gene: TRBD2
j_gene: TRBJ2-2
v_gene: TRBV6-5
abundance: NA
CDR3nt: TGTGCCAGCAGTTACCGGGAGGTCGGGGAGCTGTTTTTT
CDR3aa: CASSYREVGELFF

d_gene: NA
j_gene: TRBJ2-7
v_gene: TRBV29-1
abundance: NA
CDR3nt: TGCAGCGTAGGCTGGGAGGAGCAGTACTTC
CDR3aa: CSVGWEEQYF

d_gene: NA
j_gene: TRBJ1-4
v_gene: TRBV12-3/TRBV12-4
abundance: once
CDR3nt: TGTGCCAGCAGTACAGGTGAAAAACTGTTTTTT
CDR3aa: CASSTGEKLFF

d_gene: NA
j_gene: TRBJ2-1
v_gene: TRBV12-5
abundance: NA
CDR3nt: TGTGCTAGTGGTTTGGCCACGGGATTTATTTATGAGCAGTTCTTC
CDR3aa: CASGLATGFIYEQFF

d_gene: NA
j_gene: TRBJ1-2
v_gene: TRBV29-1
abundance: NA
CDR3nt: TGCAGCGTTGCGGAGGGTAGTTATGGCTACACCTTC
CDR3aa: CSVAEGSYGYTF

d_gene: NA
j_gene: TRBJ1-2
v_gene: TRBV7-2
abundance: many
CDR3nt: TGTGCCAGCAGCTTAGGCAGCGATGCGTCCTATGGCTACACCTTC
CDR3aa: CASSLGSDASYGYTF

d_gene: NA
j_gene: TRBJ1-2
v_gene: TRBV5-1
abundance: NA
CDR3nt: TGCGCCAGCAGGATTTCCAGGAACTTCTATGGCTACACCTTC
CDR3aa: CASRISRNFYGYTF

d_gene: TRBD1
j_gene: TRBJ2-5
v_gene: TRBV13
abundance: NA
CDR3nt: TGTGCCAGCAGCTTTAAAAGGACAGGTCAAGAGACCCAGTACTTC
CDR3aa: CASSFKRTGQETQYF

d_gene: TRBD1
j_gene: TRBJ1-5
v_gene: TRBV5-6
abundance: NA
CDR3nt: TGTGCCAGCAGCTCCGCGACAGGGTTGCAGCCCCAGCATTTT
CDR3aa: CASSSATGLQPQHF

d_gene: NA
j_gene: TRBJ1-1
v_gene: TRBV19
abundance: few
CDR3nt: TGTGCCAGTAGCCCAGCCGGACTTGAAGCTTTCTTT
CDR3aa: CASSPAGLEAFF

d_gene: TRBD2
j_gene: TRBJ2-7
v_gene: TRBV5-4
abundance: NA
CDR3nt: TGTGCCAGCAGGGGGCTAGCGGGGAGTGAGCAGTACTTC
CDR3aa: CASRGLAGSEQYF

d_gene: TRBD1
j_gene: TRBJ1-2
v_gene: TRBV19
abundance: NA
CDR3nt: TGTGCCAGTAGGGTAACTTCCGGGACAGGGGGAAATCCCACGTATGGCTACACCTTC
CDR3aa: CASRVTSGTGGNPTYGYTF

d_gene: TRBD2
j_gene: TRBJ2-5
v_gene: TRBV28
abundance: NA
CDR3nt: TGTGCCAGCAGTTTCTTACCCGGGGGGGCAGGAGAGACCCAGTACTTC
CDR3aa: CASSFLPGGAGETQYF

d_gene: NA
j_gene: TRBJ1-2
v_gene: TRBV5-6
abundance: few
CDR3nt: TGTGCCAGCAGCCAGAGACAGAAACCATGGTGGGGCTACACCTTC
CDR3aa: CASSQRQKPWWGYTF

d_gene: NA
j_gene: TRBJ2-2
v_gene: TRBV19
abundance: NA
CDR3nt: TGTGCCAGTAGTTTGGGCAGGAAGGGGGAGCTGTTTTTT
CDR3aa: CASSLGRKGELFF

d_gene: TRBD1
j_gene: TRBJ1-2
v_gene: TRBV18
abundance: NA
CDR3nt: TGTGCCAGCTCACCGTTACCCCAGGGGGATAACTATGGCTACACCTTC
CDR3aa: CASSPLPQGDNYGYTF

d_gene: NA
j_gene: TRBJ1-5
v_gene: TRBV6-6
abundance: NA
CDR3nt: TGTGCCAGCAGTCCCGGAGTCTTCCAGCACAGGGTCGGCAATCAGCCCCAGCATTTT
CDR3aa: CASSPGVFQHRVGNQPQHF

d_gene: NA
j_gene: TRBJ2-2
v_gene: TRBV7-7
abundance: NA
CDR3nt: TGTGCCAGCAGCGTACAGGGCGTTCCAAACACCGGGGAGCTGTTTTTT
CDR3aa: CASSVQGVPNTGELFF

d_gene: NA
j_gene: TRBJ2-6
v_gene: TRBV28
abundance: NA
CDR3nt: TGTGCCCTCAGAAGGGCAGGGAACTCTGGGGCCAACGTCCTGACTTTC
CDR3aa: CALRRAGNSGANVLTF

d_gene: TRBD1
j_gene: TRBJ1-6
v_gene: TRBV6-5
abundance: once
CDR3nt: TGTGCCAGCGAGACAGGGAGCTCCTATAATTCACCCCTCCACTTT
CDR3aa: CASETGSSYNSPLHF

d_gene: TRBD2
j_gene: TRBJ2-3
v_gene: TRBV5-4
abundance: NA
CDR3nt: TGTGCCAGCAGCTTGACCCAGGGAGGGAATACGCAGTATTTT
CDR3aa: CASSLTQGGNTQYF

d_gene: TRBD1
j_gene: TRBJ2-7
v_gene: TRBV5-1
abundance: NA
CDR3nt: TGCGCCAGCAGCTTGCACCCCGCGACAGGGACCTACGAGCAGTACTTC
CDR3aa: CASSLHPATGTYEQYF

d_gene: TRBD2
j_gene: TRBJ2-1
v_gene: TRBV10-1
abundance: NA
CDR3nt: TGCGCCAGCAGTGAGTCGACCGGGAGGGTTGAGCAGTTCTTC
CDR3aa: CASSESTGRVEQFF

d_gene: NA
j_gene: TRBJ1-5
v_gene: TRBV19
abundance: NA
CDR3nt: TGTGCCAGTAGTTCGGCAGGAAGATATAGCAATCAGCCCCAGCATTTT
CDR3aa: CASSSAGRYSNQPQHF

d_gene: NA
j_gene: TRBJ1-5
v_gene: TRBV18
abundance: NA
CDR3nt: TGTGCCAGCTCACCCAGGAACAATCAGCCCCAGCATTTT
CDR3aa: CASSPRNNQPQHF

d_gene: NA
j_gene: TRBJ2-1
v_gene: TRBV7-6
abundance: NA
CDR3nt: TGTGCCAGCAGCTCGCGGAGGGGCCAGCCCAGTGAGCAGTTCTTC
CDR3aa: CASSSRRGQPSEQFF

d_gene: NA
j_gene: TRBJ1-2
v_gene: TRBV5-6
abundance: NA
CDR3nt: TGTGCCAGCAGCTTGGCGGGCAGGGGAGATGGCTACACCTTC
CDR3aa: CASSLAGRGDGYTF

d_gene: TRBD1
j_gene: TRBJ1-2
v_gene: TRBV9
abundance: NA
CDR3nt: TGTGCCAGCAGCGCAGGACAGGGGAACTATGGCTACACCTTC
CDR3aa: CASSAGQGNYGYTF

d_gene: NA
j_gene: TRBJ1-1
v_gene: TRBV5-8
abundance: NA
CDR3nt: NA
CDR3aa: CASSFGQGAVF

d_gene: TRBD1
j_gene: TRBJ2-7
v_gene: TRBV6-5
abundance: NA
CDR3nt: TGTGCCAGCAGTTCGGGACAGGGCTACGAGCAGTACTTC
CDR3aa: CASSSGQGYEQYF

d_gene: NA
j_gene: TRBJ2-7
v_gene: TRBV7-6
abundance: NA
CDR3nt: TGTGCCAGCAGCTCACCCGGGGGGCTAGACGAGCAGTACTTC
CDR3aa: CASSSPGGLDEQYF

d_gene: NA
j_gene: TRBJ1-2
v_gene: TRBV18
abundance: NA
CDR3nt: TGTGCCAGCTCACCAACGGACACTGGCTACACCTTC
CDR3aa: CASSPTDTGYTF

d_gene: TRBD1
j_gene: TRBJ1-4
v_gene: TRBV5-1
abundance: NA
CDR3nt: TGCGCCAGCAGCTTGGGGACAGGGAGTAATGAAAAACTGTTTTTT
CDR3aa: CASSLGTGSNEKLFF